The T cell receptor beta chain under discussion was sequenced for a study of T cells in Graves' hyperthyroidism and ophthalmopathy. This clonotype was counted between two and nine times. RNA transcripts served as the template for amplifying TCR beta CDR3 regions. The HTBI primer set served for first-round RT-PCR of the TCR CDR3. TCRdb used MiXCR to reprocess the multiplex PCR reads, holding one entry per CDR3 protein. This table holds approximately 600,000 distinct CDR3 sequences, approximately 15% found once. The ends were cut back, 6 bases at V and 14 bases at J, with 28 bases in the middle. This CDR3 is 16 amino acids long. Germline values: CDR1 MNHGY, CDR2 SVAAGI.

Material: blood. This receptor was obtained from a woman in her twenties or thirties with Graves' hyperthyroidism that later progressed to Graves' ophthalmopathy. This chain connects TRBV6-9 to TRBJ1-4; D might be TRBD1 (5 bases). This chain's CDR3 is CASSPAQAGLMKRLFF. CDR3 nucleotide sequence: TGTGCCAGCAGCCCCGCCCAGGCAGGGCTAATGAAAAGGCTGTTTTTT.